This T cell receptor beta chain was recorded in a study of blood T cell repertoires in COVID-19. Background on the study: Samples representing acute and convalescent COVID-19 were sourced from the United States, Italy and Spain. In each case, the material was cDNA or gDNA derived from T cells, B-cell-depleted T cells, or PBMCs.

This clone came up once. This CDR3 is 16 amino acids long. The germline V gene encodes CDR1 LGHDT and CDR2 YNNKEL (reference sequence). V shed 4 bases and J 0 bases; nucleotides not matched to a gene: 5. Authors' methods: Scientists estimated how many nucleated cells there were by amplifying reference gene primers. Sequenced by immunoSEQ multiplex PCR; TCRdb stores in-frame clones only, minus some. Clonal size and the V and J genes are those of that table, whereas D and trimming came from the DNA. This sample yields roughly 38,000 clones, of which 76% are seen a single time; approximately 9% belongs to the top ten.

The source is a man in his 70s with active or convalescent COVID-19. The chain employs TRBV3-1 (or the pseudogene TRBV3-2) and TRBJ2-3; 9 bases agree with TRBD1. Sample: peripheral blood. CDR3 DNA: TGTGCCAGCAGCCGTTCCGGGACAGGGAGCACAGATACGCAGTATTTT. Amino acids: CASSRSGTGSTDTQYF.